The clone carrying this TCR beta chain appeared once. What it binds is not known. The sample originates from a study of OX40 agonist ivuxolimab in advanced cancers. Per germline, CDR1 MGHDK and CDR2 SYGVNS. With 5 bases removed from V and 10 bases from J, the gap between germline ends came to 18 bases. This CDR3 spans 14 amino acids. TCRdb keeps only in-frame clones here, not all; method: immunoSEQ multiplex PCR. The table records some 81,000 clones, about 83% of them present only once. Study results and limitations: Certain nonresponders likewise exhibited a low normalized T-cell clonal expansion. In the 0.1-3.0 mg/kg groups, partial responders showed among the lowest expansion. At 0.1 to 3.0 mg/kg, CD4+ and CD8+ blood T cells expanded clonally by week 6. CD8+ T cells averaged more expanded clones than CD4+.

This sequence originates from an adult with an advanced solid tumor such as melanoma, head and neck, liver or kidney cancer. Here the sequenced sample was CD4+ or CD8+ T cells sorted from blood, taken in a trial of the OX40 agonist ivuxolimab. The V call is TRBV25-1, the J call TRBJ2-1; D remains unclear. CDR3 protein: CASSPTVLGREQFF. CDR3 nucleotides: TGTGCCAGCAGTCCTACTGTTTTAGGCCGCGAGCAGTTCTTC. Combining the CDR3 with reference TRBV25-1 and TRBJ2-1 gives the whole variable domain EADIYQTPRYLVIGTGKKITLECSQTMGHDKMYWYQQDPGMELHLIHYSYGVNSTEKGDLSSESTVSRIRTEHFPLTLESARPSHTSQYLCASSPTVLGREQFFGPGTRLTVL.